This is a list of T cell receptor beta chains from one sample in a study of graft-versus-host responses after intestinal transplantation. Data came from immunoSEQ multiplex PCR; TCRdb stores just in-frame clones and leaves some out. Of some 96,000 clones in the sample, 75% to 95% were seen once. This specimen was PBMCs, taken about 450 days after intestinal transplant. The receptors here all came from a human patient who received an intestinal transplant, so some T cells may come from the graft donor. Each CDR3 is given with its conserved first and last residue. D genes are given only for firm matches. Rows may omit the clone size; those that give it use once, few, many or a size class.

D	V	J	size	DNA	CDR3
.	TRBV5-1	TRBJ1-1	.	TGCGCCAGCAGCTTGAGCGACGCCCGGGGGCTACCACACACTGAAGCTTTCTTT	CASSLSDARGLPHTEAFF
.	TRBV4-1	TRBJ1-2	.	TGCGCCAGCAGCCACTTCACGGGTGAAACCTATGGCTACACCTTC	CASSHFTGETYGYTF
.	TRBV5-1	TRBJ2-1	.	TGCGCCAGCAGCGGGCAGGGGTCGACCTACAATGAGCAGTTCTTC	CASSGQGSTYNEQFF
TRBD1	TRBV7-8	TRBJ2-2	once	TGTGCCAGCAGCTTCTACACAGGGGGCGTAGGCGGGGAGCTGTTTTTT	CASSFYTGGVGGELFF
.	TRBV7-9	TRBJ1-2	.	TGTGCCAGCAGCTTAGCGACGCAGGGTGGCTATGGCTACACCTTC	CASSLATQGGYGYTF
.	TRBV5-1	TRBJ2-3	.	TGCGCCAGCAGCTTGGGTCTCAGCACAGATACGCAGTATTTT	CASSLGLSTDTQYF
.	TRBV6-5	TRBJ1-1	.	TGTGCCAGCAGTTACTCGGGCCAGGGGAGCACTGAAGCTTTCTTT	CASSYSGQGSTEAFF
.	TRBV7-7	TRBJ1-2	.	TGTGCTAACGGAAACTATGGCTACACCTTC	CANGNYGYTF
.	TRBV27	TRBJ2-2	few	TGTGCCAGCAGTCCCAGGGTCTCTTCACACACCGGGGAGCTGTTTTTT	CASSPRVSSHTGELFF
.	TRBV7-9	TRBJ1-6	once	TGTGCCAGCAGCTTAGACGGTAATTCACCCCTCCACTTT	CASSLDGNSPLHF
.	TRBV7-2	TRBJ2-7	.	TGTGCCAGCAGCTTAGTAGCCGGAAGCTCCTACGAGCAGTACTTC	CASSLVAGSSYEQYF
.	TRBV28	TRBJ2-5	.	TGTGCCAGTTCTCCCGTCTTCGGGGAGACCCAGTACTTC	CASSPVFGETQYF
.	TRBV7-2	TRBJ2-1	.	TGTGCCAGCAGCTCCGTGCTAGTTTCGGATGAGCAGTTCTTC	CASSSVLVSDEQFF
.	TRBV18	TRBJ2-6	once	TGTGCCAGCTCACCACTTTCAGGACAGCGAGGGGCCAACGTCCTGACTTTC	CASSPLSGQRGANVLTF
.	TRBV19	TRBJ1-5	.	TGTGCCAGTAGTCTTACGACAGGCTTCAATCAGCCCCAGCATTTT	CASSLTTGFNQPQHF
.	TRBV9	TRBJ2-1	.	TGTGCCAGCAGCGTCCCCTCGGGGAATGAGCAGTTCTTC	CASSVPSGNEQFF
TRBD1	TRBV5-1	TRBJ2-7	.	TGCGCCAGCAGCTTGGGTGGGACAGGGCGACTTTACGAGCAGTACTTC	CASSLGGTGRLYEQYF
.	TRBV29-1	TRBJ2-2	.	TGCAGCGTTGTGTCCCGGAACACCGGGGAGCTGTTTTTT	CSVVSRNTGELFF
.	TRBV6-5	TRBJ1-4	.	TGTGCCAGCAGTTACTCGAGGGGGGTTGAAAAACTGTTTTTT	CASSYSRGVEKLFF
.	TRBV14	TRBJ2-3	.	TGTGCCAGCAGCCCGACGTGGCTGGGGGGCACAGATACGCAGTATTTT	CASSPTWLGGTDTQYF
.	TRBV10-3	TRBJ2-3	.	TGTGCCATCAGCGGGGGGCACCTCAGGACAGATACGCAGTATTTT	CAISGGHLRTDTQYF
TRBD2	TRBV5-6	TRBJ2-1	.	TGTGCCAGCAGCCCCCTAGCGGGGGCATCTAATGAGCAGTTCTTC	CASSPLAGASNEQFF
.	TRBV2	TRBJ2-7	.	TGTGCCAGCAGGGAGGGCTACTACTACGAGCAGTACTTC	CASREGYYYEQYF
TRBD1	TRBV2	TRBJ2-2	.	TGTGCCGGTAATGACAGGGTGAACACCGGGGAGCTGTTTTTT	CAGNDRVNTGELFF
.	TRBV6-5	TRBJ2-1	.	TGTGCCAGCAGTGCGAACGTGGGGAATGAGCAGTTCTTC	CASSANVGNEQFF
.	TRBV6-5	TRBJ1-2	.	TGTGCCAGCAGTACCTATCTCAGGGAGGGTGGCTACACCTTC	CASSTYLREGGYTF
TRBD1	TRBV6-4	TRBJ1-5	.	TGTGCCCGCAATCCCCGGGACAGGGGGATCTATAGCAATCAGCCCCAGCATTTT	CARNPRDRGIYSNQPQHF
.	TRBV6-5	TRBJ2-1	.	TGTGCCAGCAGTTTCGCCCCCCGGGCGTGGAATGAGCAGTTCTTC	CASSFAPRAWNEQFF
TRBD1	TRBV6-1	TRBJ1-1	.	TGTGCCAGCCTAGGGGACAGGGCGGCTTTCTTT	CASLGDRAAFF
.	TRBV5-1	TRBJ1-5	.	TGCGCCAGGCCGGCGGGCTATCAGCCCCAGCATTTT	CARPAGYQPQHF
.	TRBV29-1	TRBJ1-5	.	TGCAGCGTTGAATTTGAGGGCAGCAATCAGCCCCAGCATTTT	CSVEFEGSNQPQHF
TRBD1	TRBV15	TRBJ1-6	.	TGTGCCACCAGCAGAGACCAATCCTGGACAGGGAAACACACCCTCCACTTT	CATSRDQSWTGKHTLHF
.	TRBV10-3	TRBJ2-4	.	TGTGCCATCAGTAACTCACAGGGTTTCAAGTCAAACATTCAGTACTTC	CAISNSQGFKSNIQYF
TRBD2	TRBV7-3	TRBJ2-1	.	TGTGCCAGCAGCTTGTGGGGTGGAGCGGGGAATGAGCAGTTCTTC	CASSLWGGAGNEQFF
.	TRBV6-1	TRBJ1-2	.	TGTGCCAGCAACGGCAACTATGGCTACACCTTC	CASNGNYGYTF
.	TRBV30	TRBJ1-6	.	TGTGCCTGGATGACAGCAAATTCACCCCTCCACTTT	CAWMTANSPLHF
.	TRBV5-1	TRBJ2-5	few	TGCGCCAGCAGCTTGGTTACGGAGGAGGGGTCCCAGTACTTC	CASSLVTEEGSQYF
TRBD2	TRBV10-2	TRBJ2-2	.	TGCGCCAGCAGCCCGGGACTAACCGGGGAGCTGTTTTTT	CASSPGLTGELFF
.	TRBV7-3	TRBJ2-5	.	TGTGCCAGCAGCATAAGCGTTGGAGAGACCCAGTACTTC	CASSISVGETQYF
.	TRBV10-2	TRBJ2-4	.	TGCGCCAGCAGTGATGGACTTTGGGGGAACATTCAGTACTTC	CASSDGLWGNIQYF
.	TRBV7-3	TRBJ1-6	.	TGTGCCAGCAGCCCGAATGTGAATTCACCCCTCCACTTT	CASSPNVNSPLHF
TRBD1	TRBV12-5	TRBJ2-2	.	TGTGCTAGTGGTTCAAATCCGGGACAGGGGGAGGCGGACACCGGGGAGCTGTTTTTT	CASGSNPGQGEADTGELFF
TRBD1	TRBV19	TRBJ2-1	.	TGTGCCACCGACAGGGTCATCCATGAGCAGTTCTTC	CATDRVIHEQFF
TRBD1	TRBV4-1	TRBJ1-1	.	TGCGCCAGCAGCTCCGACAGGGGGGCCACTGAAGCTTTCTTT	CASSSDRGATEAFF
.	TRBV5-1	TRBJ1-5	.	TGCGCCAGCAGCCCCGGGGGGGGCAATCAGCCCCAGCATTTT	CASSPGGGNQPQHF
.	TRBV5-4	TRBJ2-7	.	TGTGCCAGCAGCTTGGGGACAGCCCCCTACGAGCAGTACTTC	CASSLGTAPYEQYF
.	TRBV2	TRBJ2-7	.	TGTGCCAGCACCCCCGGGATGAGTCTTTACGAGCAGTACTTC	CASTPGMSLYEQYF
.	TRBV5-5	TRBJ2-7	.	TGTGCCAGCAGCTTGGTAAGGGGACCGCAGTACTCCTACGAGCAGTACTTC	CASSLVRGPQYSYEQYF
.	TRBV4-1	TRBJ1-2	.	TGCGCCAGCAGCCAAGATCGTGCCGTACAGCTCTATGGCTACACCTTC	CASSQDRAVQLYGYTF
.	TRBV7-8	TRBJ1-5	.	TGTGCCAGCAGCTCAGGGGTGACTGCTCAGCCCCAGCATTTT	CASSSGVTAQPQHF
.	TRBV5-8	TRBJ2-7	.	TGTGCCAGCCGCCCATTTGGGGAGCCCTACGAGCAGTACTTC	CASRPFGEPYEQYF
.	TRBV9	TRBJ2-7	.	TGTGCCAGCAGCGTAGCCCCTACAGGGAGAGCCTACGAGCAGTACTTC	CASSVAPTGRAYEQYF
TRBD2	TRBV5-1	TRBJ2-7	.	TGCGCCAGCAGCTTTAGCGGGGGGCTCTCCTACGAGCAGTACTTC	CASSFSGGLSYEQYF